Reported below is one T cell receptor (beta chain). Its antigen is still unknown. This specimen comes from a study of T cells in Graves' hyperthyroidism and ophthalmopathy. The CDR3 spans 16 residues. From germline, CDR1 is SGHRS and CDR2 YFSETQ. V lost 3 bases and J lost 4, with 19 bases in between. Points from the study as a whole: Ophthalmopathy was model-predicted a median about 6 months pre-onset.

Subjects with ophthalmopathy showed a Clinical Activity Score no lower than 3, a NOSPECS grade no lower than 4, and a duration shorter than 3 months. What was amplified from RNA transcripts were TCR beta CDR3 regions. Researchers ran a first-round RT-PCR on the TCR CDR3 using the HTBI primer set. In TCRdb, the multiplex PCR reads were re-called with MiXCR into one record per CDR3 protein. Here the sample spans roughly 400,000 distinct CDR3 sequences, over 11% being singletons. The J gene is TRBJ2-5, the V gene TRBV5-1, with D possibly being TRBD2 (6 bases). Material: blood. This receptor was obtained from a man in his fifties with Graves' ophthalmopathy. The DNA for the CDR3 is TGCGCCAGCAGCTCCCTCGGGAGCGGTAGTGGAGAGACCCAGTACTTC. Encoded protein: CASSSLGSGSGETQYF.